The rows below give T cell receptor beta chains drawn from one sample of a study of cytomegalovirus exposure and HLA in healthy donors. Sequencing used immunoSEQ multiplex PCR; TCRdb keeps in-frame clones, though not all of them. The sample has roughly 130,000 clones, 70% to 90% seen once. Sequencing used PBMCs. These receptors originate from a woman aged 25 to 39 in good health and CMV-seropositive. Both conserved end residues are part of each CDR3. The D gene is left open where the match is weak. For some rows the clone size is stated as once, few or many, or as a class when expanded; others skip it.

TRBV2	TRBD1	NA	TRBJ1-5	TGTGCCAGCAGTCCAACAGGGGGAGAAGGTCAGCCCCAGCATTTT	CASSPTGGEGQPQHF
TRBV7-2	NA	once	TRBJ2-3	TGTGCCAGCAGCTTAGATCGGAGCACAGATACGCAGTATTTT	CASSLDRSTDTQYF
TRBV27	TRBD1	NA	TRBJ2-7	TGTGCCAGCAGTTTCTCAGGGACAGGTTCCCTCTACGAGCAGTACTTC	CASSFSGTGSLYEQYF
TRBV18	TRBD2	NA	TRBJ2-1	TGTGCCAGCTCACCAGGACTAGCGGGGGGGCCTCTTAATGAGCAGTTCTTC	CASSPGLAGGPLNEQFF
TRBV5-6	NA	NA	TRBJ1-1	TGTGCCAGCAGCGAGACCTACAGAAGCCCTGAAGCTTTCTTT	CASSETYRSPEAFF
TRBV28	TRBD1	NA	TRBJ1-4	TGTGCCAGCAGCTACAGGGGGAGAAAGAATGAAAAACTGTTTTTT	CASSYRGRKNEKLFF
TRBV7-9	NA	NA	TRBJ2-1	TGTGCCAGCAGCCCTAATGGCTACAATGAGCAGTTCTTC	CASSPNGYNEQFF
TRBV7-9	TRBD1	NA	TRBJ1-4	TGTGCCAGCAGCTTACCAGGGGGTGAAAAACTGTTTTTT	CASSLPGGEKLFF
TRBV27	NA	NA	TRBJ1-1	TGTGCCAGCAGTTTAGCGGGGGCTCTCACTGAAGCTTTCTTT	CASSLAGALTEAFF
TRBV6-5	TRBD2	NA	TRBJ2-1	TGTGCCAGCAGTTTACTAGCGGGAGGGCCTGTTGAGCAGTTCTTC	CASSLLAGGPVEQFF
TRBV29-1	TRBD2	NA	TRBJ2-1	TGCAGCGTTGTCCCTAGCGGGAGCTACATCGGAAATGAGCAGTTCTTC	CSVVPSGSYIGNEQFF
TRBV5-6	TRBD2	once	TRBJ2-1	TGTGCCAGCAGCTTGAACGGACTAGCGGGAGTAAGTAATGAGCAGTTCTTC	CASSLNGLAGVSNEQFF
TRBV28	TRBD2	NA	TRBJ2-5	TGTGCCCCTAATAGGACTAGCGTGGAGACCCAGTACTTC	CAPNRTSVETQYF
TRBV7-2	NA	NA	TRBJ2-7	TGTGCCAGCAGCTTAGCGGGACTGGTCTACGAGCAGTACTTC	CASSLAGLVYEQYF
TRBV29-1	NA	NA	TRBJ2-7	TGCAGCGTCTCCAACGACAGGTCCTACGAGCAGTACTTC	CSVSNDRSYEQYF
TRBV19	NA	NA	TRBJ1-5	TGTGCCAGTAGTCGACAAATGACAGGATTTAGCAATCAGCCCCAGCATTTT	CASSRQMTGFSNQPQHF
TRBV2	TRBD2	NA	TRBJ2-1	TGTGCCAGCACTAGAAGCGGGATGGTCAATGAGCAGTTCTTC	CASTRSGMVNEQFF
TRBV5-1	TRBD2	NA	TRBJ2-1	TGCGCCAGCAGCCCTCGGGGTGGGACTAGCGGGGGAACTCGTCTTAATGAGCAGTTCTTC	CASSPRGGTSGGTRLNEQFF
TRBV28	TRBD2	NA	TRBJ2-3	TGTGCCAGCAGTTTACCCCGTACTAGCGGGAGGGGTATGAGGACAGATACGCAGTATTTT	CASSLPRTSGRGMRTDTQYF
TRBV9	TRBD1	NA	TRBJ1-3	TGTGCCAGCAGCACCACAGGGGTAGGAAACACCATATATTTT	CASSTTGVGNTIYF
TRBV5-4	TRBD2	NA	TRBJ2-1	TGTGCCAGCAGCTTGCAGCTAGCGGGAGGGCCAGGGAACAATGAGCAGTTCTTC	CASSLQLAGGPGNNEQFF
TRBV7-9	NA	NA	TRBJ1-1	TGTGCCAGCTCTCGGGGGGCGCGGGCTTTCTTT	CASSRGARAFF
TRBV6-6	NA	NA	TRBJ2-5	TGTGCCAGCAGTTATGGACTCCAAGAGACCCAGTACTTC	CASSYGLQETQYF
TRBV28	TRBD2	NA	TRBJ2-1	TGTGCCAGCAGTTTAGCGGGGAGGGGCAATGAGCAGTTCTTC	CASSLAGRGNEQFF
TRBV6-6	NA	NA	TRBJ1-2	TGTGCCAGCAGTCCTGATGGGGGCCCCTATGGCTACACCTTC	CASSPDGGPYGYTF
TRBV10-2	NA	NA	TRBJ2-2	TGCGCCAGCAACACTAGGGGGGGCGGGGAGCTGTTTTTT	CASNTRGGGELFF
TRBV9	NA	NA	TRBJ2-2	TGTGCCAGCAGCGAAACAGGGACGCTTTATAGTACGAACACCGGGGAGCTGTTTTTT	CASSETGTLYSTNTGELFF
TRBV28	TRBD1	NA	TRBJ2-3	TGTGCCACCCAGATCCTTCCCGGGACAGCCATCACAGATACGCAGTATTTT	CATQILPGTAITDTQYF
TRBV28	TRBD2	NA	TRBJ2-3	TGTGCCAGCAGGTGGCTAGCGGGGGGGCGAGATACGCAGTATTTT	CASRWLAGGRDTQYF
TRBV28	TRBD2	NA	TRBJ2-2	TGTGCCAGCAGAAGTAGGGCGGGGACTAGCTTTCCCACCGGGGAGCTGTTTTTT	CASRSRAGTSFPTGELFF
TRBV28	TRBD2	NA	TRBJ2-3	TGTGCCAGCAGTTTGGAGCGGGAGGATCGAGATACGCAGTATTTT	CASSLEREDRDTQYF
TRBV5-6	TRBD2	NA	TRBJ2-1	TGTGCCAGCAGCTTCGGGAGGGGAAATGAGCAGTTCTTC	CASSFGRGNEQFF
TRBV28	TRBD1	NA	TRBJ2-2	TGTGCCAGCAGTCCGGGACAGCGGCCCGGGGAGCTGTTTTTT	CASSPGQRPGELFF
TRBV5-6	NA	NA	TRBJ2-2	TGTGCCAGCAGCTTTGGTAGATACACCGGGGAGCTGTTTTTT	CASSFGRYTGELFF
TRBV7-2	NA	NA	TRBJ2-1	TGTGCCAGCAGCTCGGACATGCCCAATGAGCAGTTCTTC	CASSSDMPNEQFF
TRBV2	TRBD1	NA	TRBJ2-5	TGTGCCATCGACCGGGACAGGGAGGGAGAGACCCAGTACTTC	CAIDRDREGETQYF
TRBV10-2	NA	few	TRBJ1-5	TGCGCCAGCAGTCCCACGGGTTGGAATCAGCCCCAGCATTTT	CASSPTGWNQPQHF
TRBV28	TRBD1	NA	TRBJ2-7	TGTGCCAGCAGACTGGACAGGGCCCCGTGGCCGCCCTACGAGCAGTACTTC	CASRLDRAPWPPYEQYF
TRBV27	NA	NA	TRBJ1-1	TGTGCCAGCAGATTGTCCTCGAACACTGAAGCTTTCTTT	CASRLSSNTEAFF
TRBV19	TRBD2	once	TRBJ2-7	TGTGCCAGTACCCGCGGATTGGGACTAGCGGGAGGCGAGCAGTACTTC	CASTRGLGLAGGEQYF